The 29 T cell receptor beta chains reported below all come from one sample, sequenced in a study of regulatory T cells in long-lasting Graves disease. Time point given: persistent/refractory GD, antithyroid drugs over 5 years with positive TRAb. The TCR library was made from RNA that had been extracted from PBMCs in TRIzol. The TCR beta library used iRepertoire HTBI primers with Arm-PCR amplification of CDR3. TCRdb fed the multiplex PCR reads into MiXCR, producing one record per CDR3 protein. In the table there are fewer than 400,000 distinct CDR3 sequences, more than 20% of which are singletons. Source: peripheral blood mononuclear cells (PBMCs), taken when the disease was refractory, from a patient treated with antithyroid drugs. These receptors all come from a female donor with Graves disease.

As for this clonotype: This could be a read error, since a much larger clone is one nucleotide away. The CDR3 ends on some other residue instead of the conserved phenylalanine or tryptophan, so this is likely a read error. The CDR3 sequence: CASSQGDRALQSEKLFL. In DNA form, the CDR3 reads TGTGCCAGCAGCCAAGGGGACAGGGCCCTCCAATCCGAAAAACTGTTTCTT. V usage is TRBV14 and J usage is TRBJ1-4, with 9 bases lining up with TRBD1. This CDR3 has 17 residues. Trimming removed 1 base from V and 8 bases from J; junction bases left unmatched: 11. The germline V gene encodes CDR1 SGHDN and CDR2 FVKESK.

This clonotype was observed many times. CDR3 sequence reads: CAWSSLAGTAGELFF. CDR3 coding DNA: TGTGCCTGGAGTTCTTTGGCCGGGACCGCCGGGGAGCTGTTTTTT. J is TRBJ2-2 and V is TRBV30; the D call may be TRBD1 or TRBD2 (5 bases each). Trimming took 2 bases from V and 6 from J, leaving 16 bases between them. The length of the CDR3 is 15 residues. Looked up from germline, CDR1 is GTSNPN and CDR2 is SVGIG (reference sequence).

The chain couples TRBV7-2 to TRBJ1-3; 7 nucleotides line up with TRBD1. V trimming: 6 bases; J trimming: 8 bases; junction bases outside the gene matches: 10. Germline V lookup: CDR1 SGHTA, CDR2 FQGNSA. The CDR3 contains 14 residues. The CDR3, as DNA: TGTGCCAGCAGTAGCAGGGGGAGGTTTCACACCATATATTTT. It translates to CASSSRGRFHTIYF.

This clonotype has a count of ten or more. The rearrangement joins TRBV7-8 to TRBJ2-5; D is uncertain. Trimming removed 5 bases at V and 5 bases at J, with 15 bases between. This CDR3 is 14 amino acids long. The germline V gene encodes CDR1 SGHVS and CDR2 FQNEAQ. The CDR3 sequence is CASSMDPMWETQYF. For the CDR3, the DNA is TGTGCCAGCAGCATGGATCCGATGTGGGAGACCCAGTACTTC.

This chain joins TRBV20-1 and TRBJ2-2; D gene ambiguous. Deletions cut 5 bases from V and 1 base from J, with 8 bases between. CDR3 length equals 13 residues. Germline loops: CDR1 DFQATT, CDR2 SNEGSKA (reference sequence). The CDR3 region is CSAGQMNTGELFF. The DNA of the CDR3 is TGCAGTGCTGGGCAGATGAACACCGGGGAGCTGTTTTTT.

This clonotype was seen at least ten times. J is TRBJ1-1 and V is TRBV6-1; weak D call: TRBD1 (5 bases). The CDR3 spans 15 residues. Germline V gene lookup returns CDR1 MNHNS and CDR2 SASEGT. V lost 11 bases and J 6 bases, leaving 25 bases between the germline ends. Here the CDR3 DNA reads TGTGCCTCCTGGGGGGTTCGGACGGTGGTGGCTGAAGCTTTCTTT. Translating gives CASWGVRTVVAEAFF.

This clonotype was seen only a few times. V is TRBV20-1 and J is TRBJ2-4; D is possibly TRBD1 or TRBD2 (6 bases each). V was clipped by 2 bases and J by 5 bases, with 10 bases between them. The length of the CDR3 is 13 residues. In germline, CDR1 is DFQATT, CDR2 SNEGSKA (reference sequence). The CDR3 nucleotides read TGCAGTGCTAGAAAGGGGGGAGAAAACATTCAGTACTTC. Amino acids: CSARKGGENIQYF.

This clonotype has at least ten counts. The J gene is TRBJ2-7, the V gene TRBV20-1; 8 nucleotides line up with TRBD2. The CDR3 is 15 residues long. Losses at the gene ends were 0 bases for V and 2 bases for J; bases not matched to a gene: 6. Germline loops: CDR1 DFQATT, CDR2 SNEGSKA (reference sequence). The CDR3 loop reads CSARDRLASPYEQYF. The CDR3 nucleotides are TGCAGTGCTAGAGATAGACTAGCGTCCCCCTACGAGCAGTACTTC.

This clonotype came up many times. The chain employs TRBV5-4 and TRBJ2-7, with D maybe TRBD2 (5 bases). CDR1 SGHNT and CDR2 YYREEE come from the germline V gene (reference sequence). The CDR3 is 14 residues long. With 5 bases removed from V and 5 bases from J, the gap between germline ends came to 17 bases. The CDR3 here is CASSLSTSNDEQYF. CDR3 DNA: TGTGCCAGCAGTTTGTCAACTAGTAATGACGAGCAGTACTTC.

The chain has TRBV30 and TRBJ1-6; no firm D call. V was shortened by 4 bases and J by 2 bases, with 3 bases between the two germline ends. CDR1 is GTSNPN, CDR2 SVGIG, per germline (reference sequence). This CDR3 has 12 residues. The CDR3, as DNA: TGTGCCTGGACGGCCTATAATTCACCCCTCCACTTT. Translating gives CAWTAYNSPLHF.

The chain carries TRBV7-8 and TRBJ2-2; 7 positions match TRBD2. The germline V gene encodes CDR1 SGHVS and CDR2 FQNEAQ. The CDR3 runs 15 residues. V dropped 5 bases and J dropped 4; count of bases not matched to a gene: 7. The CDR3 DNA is TGTGCCAGCAGCATCTGGACTAGTGTCACCGGGGAGCTGTTTTTT. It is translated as CASSIWTSVTGELFF.

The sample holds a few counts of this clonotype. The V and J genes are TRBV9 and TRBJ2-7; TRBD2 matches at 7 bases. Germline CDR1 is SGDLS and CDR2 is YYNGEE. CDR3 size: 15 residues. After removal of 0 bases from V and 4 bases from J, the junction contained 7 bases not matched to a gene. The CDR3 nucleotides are TGTGCCAGCAGCGTAGCGGGCGGGAGAACTTACGAGCAGTACTTC. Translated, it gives CASSVAGGRTYEQYF.

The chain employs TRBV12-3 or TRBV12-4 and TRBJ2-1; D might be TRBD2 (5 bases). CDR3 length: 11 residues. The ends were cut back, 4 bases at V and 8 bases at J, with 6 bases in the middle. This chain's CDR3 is CASSSRDEQFF. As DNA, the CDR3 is TGTGCCAGCAGTTCGAGGGATGAGCAGTTCTTC.

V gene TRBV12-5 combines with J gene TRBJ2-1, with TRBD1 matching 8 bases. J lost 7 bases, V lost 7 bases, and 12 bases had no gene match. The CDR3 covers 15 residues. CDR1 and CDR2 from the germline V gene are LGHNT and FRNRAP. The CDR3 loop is CASAEEDRGVNEQFF. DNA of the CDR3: TGTGCTAGTGCCGAGGAAGACAGGGGCGTGAATGAGCAGTTCTTC.

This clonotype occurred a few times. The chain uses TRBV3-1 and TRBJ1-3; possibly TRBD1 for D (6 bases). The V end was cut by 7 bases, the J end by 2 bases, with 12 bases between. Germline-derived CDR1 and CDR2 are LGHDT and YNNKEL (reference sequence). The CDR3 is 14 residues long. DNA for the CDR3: TGTGCCAGCAAAGGGGCAGGGGCTGGAAACACCATATATTTT. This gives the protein CASKGAGAGNTIYF.

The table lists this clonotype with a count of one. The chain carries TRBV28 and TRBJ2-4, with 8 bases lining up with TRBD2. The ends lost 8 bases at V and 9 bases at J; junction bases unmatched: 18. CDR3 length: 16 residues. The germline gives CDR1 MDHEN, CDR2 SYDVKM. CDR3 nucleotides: TGTGCCAGCGGCATTGGGTCCGGGACTAGGGAATTCATTCAGTACTTC. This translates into CASGIGSGTREFIQYF.

CDR3: CASSLPTGTTDTGELFF. The CDR3 DNA reads TGTGCCAGCAGCTTACCCACCGGGACTACAGACACCGGGGAGCTGTTTTTT. The chain joins TRBV7-2 to TRBJ2-2; 7 bases align to TRBD2. Germline values: CDR1 SGHTA, CDR2 FQGNSA. The CDR3 has 17 amino acids. V lost 2 bases, J lost 3 bases, and 9 bases stayed unmatched.

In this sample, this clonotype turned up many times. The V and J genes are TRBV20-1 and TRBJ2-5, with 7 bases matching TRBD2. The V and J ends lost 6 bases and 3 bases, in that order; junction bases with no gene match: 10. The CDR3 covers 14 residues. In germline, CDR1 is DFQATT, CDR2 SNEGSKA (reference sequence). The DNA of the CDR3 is TGCAGTGCGAATCCGGCTAGCGGAGAAGAGACCCAGTACTTC. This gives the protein CSANPASGEETQYF.

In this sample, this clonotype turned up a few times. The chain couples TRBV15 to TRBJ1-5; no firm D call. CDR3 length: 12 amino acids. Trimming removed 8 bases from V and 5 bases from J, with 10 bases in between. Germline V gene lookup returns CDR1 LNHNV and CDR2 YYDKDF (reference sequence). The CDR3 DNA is TGTGCCACCGGTCGGGTGGATCAGCCCCAGCATTTT. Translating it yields CATGRVDQPQHF. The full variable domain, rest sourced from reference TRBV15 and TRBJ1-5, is DAMVIQNPRYQVTQFGKPVTLSCSQTLNHNVMYWYQQKSSQAPKLLFHYYDKDFNNEADTPDNFQSRRPNTSFCFLDIRSPGLGDTAMYLCATGRVDQPQHFGDGTRLSIL.

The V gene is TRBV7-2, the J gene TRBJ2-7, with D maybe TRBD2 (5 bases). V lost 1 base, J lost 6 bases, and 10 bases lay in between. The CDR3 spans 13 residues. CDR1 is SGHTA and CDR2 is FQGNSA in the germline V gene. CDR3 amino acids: CASSLVGGLEQYF. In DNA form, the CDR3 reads TGTGCCAGCAGCTTAGTCGGCGGGCTCGAGCAGTACTTC.

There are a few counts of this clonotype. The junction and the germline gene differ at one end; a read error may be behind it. The CDR3 region is CASNEAFYRATNTEAFF. CDR3 in DNA: TGTGCCAGCAATGAAGCCTTTTACAGGGCTACGAACACTGAAGCTTTCTTT. This sequence joins TRBV6-1 and TRBJ1-1; TRBD1 is a possible D gene (6 bases). Germline V CDR1 and CDR2: MNHNS, SASEGT. CDR3 length: 17 amino acids.

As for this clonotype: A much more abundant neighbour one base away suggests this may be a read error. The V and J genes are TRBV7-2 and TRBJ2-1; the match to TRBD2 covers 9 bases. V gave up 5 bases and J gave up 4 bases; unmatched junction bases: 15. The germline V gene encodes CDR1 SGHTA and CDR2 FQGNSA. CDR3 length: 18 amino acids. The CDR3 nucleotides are TGTGCCAGCAGCCCATTGTGGGCGGGAGGGTTATTTTACAATGAGCAGTTCTTC. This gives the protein CASSPLWAGGLFYNEQFF. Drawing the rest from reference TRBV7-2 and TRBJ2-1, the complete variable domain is GAGVSQSPSNKVTEKGKDVELRCDPISGHTALYWYRQSLGQGLEFLIYFQGNSAPDKSGLPSDRFSAERTGGSVSTLTIQRTQQEDSAVYLCASSPLWAGGLFYNEQFFGPGTRLTVL.

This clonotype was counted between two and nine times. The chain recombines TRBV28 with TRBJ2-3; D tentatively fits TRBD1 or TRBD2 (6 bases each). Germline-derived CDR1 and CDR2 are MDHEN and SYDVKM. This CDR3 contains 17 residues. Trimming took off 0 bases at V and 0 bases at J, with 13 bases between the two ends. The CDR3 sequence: CASSLWARGTSTDTQYF. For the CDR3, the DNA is TGTGCCAGCAGTTTATGGGCGAGGGGGACTAGCACAGATACGCAGTATTTT.

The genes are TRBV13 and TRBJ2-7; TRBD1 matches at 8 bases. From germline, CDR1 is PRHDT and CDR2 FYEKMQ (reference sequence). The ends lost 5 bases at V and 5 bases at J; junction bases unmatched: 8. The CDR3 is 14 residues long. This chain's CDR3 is CASSPRTGSHEQYF. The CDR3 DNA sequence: TGTGCCAGCAGCCCCCGGACAGGGAGCCACGAGCAGTACTTC.

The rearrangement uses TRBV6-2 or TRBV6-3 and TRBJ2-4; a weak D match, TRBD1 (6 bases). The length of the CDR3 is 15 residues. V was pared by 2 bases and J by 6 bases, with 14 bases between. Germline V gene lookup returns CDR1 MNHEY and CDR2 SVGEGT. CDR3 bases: TGTGCCAGCAGTTACGAGCTCCTACAGGGAAACATTCAGTACTTC. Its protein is CASSYELLQGNIQYF.

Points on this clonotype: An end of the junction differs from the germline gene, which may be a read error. This CDR3 is CSVRGWRPGLAGAGANVLTF. The DNA of the CDR3 is TGCAGTGTTAGAGGGTGGCGGCCGGGACTAGCGGGAGCTGGGGCCAACGTCCTGACTTTC. V and J are TRBV20-1 and TRBJ2-6; 14 bases fit TRBD2. This CDR3 comprises 20 residues. Germline CDR1 DFQATT, CDR2 SNEGSKA (reference sequence).

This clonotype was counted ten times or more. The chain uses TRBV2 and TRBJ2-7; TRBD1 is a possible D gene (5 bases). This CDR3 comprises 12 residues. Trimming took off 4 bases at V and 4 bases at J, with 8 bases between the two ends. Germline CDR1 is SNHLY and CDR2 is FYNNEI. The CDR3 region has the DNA TGTGCCAGCAGTGGGACAACTTACGAGCAGTACTTC. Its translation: CASSGTTYEQYF.

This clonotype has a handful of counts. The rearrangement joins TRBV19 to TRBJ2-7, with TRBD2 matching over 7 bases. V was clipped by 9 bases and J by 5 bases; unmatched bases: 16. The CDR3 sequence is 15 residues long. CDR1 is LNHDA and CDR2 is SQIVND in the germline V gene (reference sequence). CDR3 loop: CASLREGAGSDEQYF. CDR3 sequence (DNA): TGTGCCAGCCTGAGGGAGGGAGCAGGGAGCGACGAGCAGTACTTC.

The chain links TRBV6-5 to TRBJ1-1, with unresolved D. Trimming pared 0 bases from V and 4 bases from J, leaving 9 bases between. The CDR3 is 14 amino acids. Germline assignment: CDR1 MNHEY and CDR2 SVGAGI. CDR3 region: CASSYSIRLTEAFF. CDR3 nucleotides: TGTGCCAGCAGTTACTCGATCAGGCTCACTGAAGCTTTCTTT.